These T cell receptor beta chains were read from a single sample in a study of blood T cell repertoires in COVID-19. TCRdb keeps only in-frame clones here, not all; method: immunoSEQ multiplex PCR. The sample holds about 47,000 clones; around 90% are singletons and the top ten take approximately 2.9%. Input material: peripheral blood. These receptor sequences come from a man aged 45-60 years with active COVID-19. The CDR3 runs from the conserved cysteine through the conserved F or W. Each record gives: J gene, D gene, V gene, clone size, CDR3 protein, CDR3 DNA. D genes are given only for firm matches. Not every row has a clone size; where given, it reads once, few, many or a size class.

>TRBJ2-1|TRBD1|TRBV15|NA
CATSSGQGGTENEQFF
TGTGCCACCTCCTCAGGACAGGGAGGTACGGAAAATGAGCAGTTCTTC
>TRBJ2-3|TRBD2|TRBV9|NA
CASSVASGRAEDTQYF
TGTGCCAGCAGCGTAGCTAGCGGGAGGGCCGAGGATACGCAGTATTTT
>TRBJ2-7|NA|TRBV20-1|NA
CSATRGPEQYF
TGCAGTGCCACCCGGGGTCCCGAGCAGTACTTC
>TRBJ1-4|TRBD1|TRBV7-2|NA
CASSLVDRVNEKLFF
TGTGCCAGCAGCTTAGTGGACAGGGTTAATGAAAAACTGTTTTTT
>TRBJ2-1|NA|TRBV7-3|NA
CASSLFGGISPEQFF
TGTGCCAGCAGCTTATTTGGGGGGATCAGTCCGGAGCAGTTCTTC
>TRBJ1-2|NA|TRBV9|NA
CASSGRNRGNYGYTF
TGTGCCAGCAGCGGGAGAAACCGGGGTAACTATGGCTACACCTTC
>TRBJ1-3|TRBD1|TRBV5-1|NA
CASSLGPGGDSGNTIYF
TGCGCCAGCAGCTTGGGCCCAGGGGGCGACTCTGGAAACACCATATATTTT
>TRBJ2-1|NA|TRBV4-1|NA
CASSQVFRNEQFF
TGCGCCAGCAGCCAAGTTTTTCGGAATGAGCAGTTCTTC
>TRBJ1-1|NA|TRBV19|NA
CASSISQNTEAFF
TGTGCCAGTAGTATTAGCCAGAACACTGAAGCTTTCTTT
>TRBJ1-2|TRBD1|TRBV19|NA
CASSTGTGANYGYTF
TGTGCCAGTAGTACAGGGACAGGCGCTAACTATGGCTACACCTTC
>TRBJ2-1|TRBD2|TRBV6-2/TRBV6-3|NA
CASSRPPAGVYNEQFF
TGTGCCAGCAGTCGTCCCCCAGCGGGGGTCTACAATGAGCAGTTCTTC
>TRBJ1-2|NA|TRBV9|NA
CASSVGGRQGAWGYTF
TGTGCCAGCAGCGTAGGAGGGAGGCAGGGAGCGTGGGGCTACACCTTC
>TRBJ1-4|NA|TRBV2|NA
CASGRVPTGGEKLFF
TGTGCCAGCGGGCGAGTACCAACAGGTGGTGAAAAACTGTTTTTT
>TRBJ1-1|NA|TRBV1|NA
CTSSQSGGRGTEAFF
TGCACCAGCAGCCAATCAGGGGGCAGGGGCACTGAAGCTTTCTTT
>TRBJ2-5|TRBD2|TRBV6-6|once
CASSRTSGGGETQYF
TGTGCCAGCAGTCGCACTAGCGGGGGAGGAGAGACCCAGTACTTC
>TRBJ2-5|TRBD1|TRBV16|NA
CASSRTGRETQYF
TGTGCCAGCAGCCGGACAGGGAGAGAGACCCAGTACTTC
>TRBJ2-1|NA|TRBV11-2|NA
CASSHPKASASEQFF
TGTGCCAGCAGCCATCCTAAGGCTAGCGCCTCGGAGCAGTTCTTC
>TRBJ2-7|NA|TRBV18|once
CASSPLGDEQYF
TGTGCCAGCTCCCCACTCGGAGACGAGCAGTACTTC
>TRBJ2-1|TRBD2|TRBV3-1/TRBV3-2|NA
CASSQEPLAGDYNEQFF
TGTGCCAGCAGCCAAGAGCCTTTAGCGGGAGACTACAATGAGCAGTTCTTC
>TRBJ2-2|NA|TRBV7-7|NA
CASSLGASSNTGELFF
TGTGCTAGCAGCTTAGGAGCGTCCTCGAACACCGGGGAGCTGTTTTTT
>TRBJ1-1|NA|TRBV5-4|NA
CASSFLLQGRTEAFF
TGTGCCAGCAGCTTTCTCCTACAGGGTAGGACTGAAGCTTTCTTT
>TRBJ2-1|NA|TRBV5-1|NA
CASSVARRDNEQFF
TGCGCCAGCAGCGTCGCGCGGAGGGACAATGAGCAGTTCTTC
>TRBJ2-2|TRBD2|TRBV19|once
CASSGRANTGELFF
TGTGCCAGTAGCGGGAGGGCCAACACCGGGGAGCTGTTTTTT
>TRBJ1-1|NA|TRBV10-2|NA
CASRPGHMNTEAFF
TGCGCCAGCAGGCCGGGACACATGAACACTGAAGCTTTCTTT
>TRBJ2-3|NA|TRBV29-1|NA
CSGAQVLTDTQYF
TGCAGCGGGGCCCAGGTTCTCACAGATACGCAGTATTTT
>TRBJ1-1|NA|TRBV5-1|NA
CASSLQGGHTEAFF
TGCGCCAGCAGCTTGCAGGGTGGACACACTGAAGCTTTCTTT
>TRBJ2-3|NA|TRBV7-3|once
CASSGGGNSDTQYF
TGTGCCAGCAGCGGTGGCGGGAACTCAGATACGCAGTATTTT
>TRBJ1-6|NA|TRBV6-6|NA
CASSYQASPLHF
TGTGCCAGCAGTTATCAAGCATCACCCCTCCACTTT
>TRBJ2-1|TRBD2|TRBV4-1|NA
CASSQDEAGVGFF
TGCGCCAGCAGCCAAGATGAGGCGGGAGTGGGGTTCTTC
>TRBJ2-1|NA|TRBV27|NA
CASRQGGEQFF
TGTGCCAGCAGGCAGGGAGGTGAGCAGTTCTTC
>TRBJ2-5|NA|TRBV5-4|NA
CASSAGTFQETQYF
TGTGCCAGCAGCGCTGGGACTTTTCAAGAGACCCAGTACTTC
>TRBJ1-5|NA|TRBV5-6|NA
CASSPEGGLGKPQHF
TGTGCCAGCAGCCCTGAAGGAGGCCTCGGAAAGCCCCAGCATTTT
>TRBJ2-4|NA|TRBV2|NA
CASLDGGKAKNIQYF
TGTGCCAGCCTCGACGGCGGAAAAGCCAAAAACATTCAGTACTTC
>TRBJ1-1|NA|TRBV5-8|NA
CASRRQATEAFF
TGTGCCAGCAGGAGACAGGCCACTGAAGCTTTCTTT
>TRBJ1-6|NA|TRBV7-9|NA
CASSLVGRDSPLHF
TGTGCCAGCAGCTTAGTAGGGAGGGATTCACCCCTCCACTTT
>TRBJ2-5|TRBD2|TRBV2|NA
CASMFSSGGETQYF
TGTGCCAGCATGTTTTCTAGCGGGGGGGAGACCCAGTACTTC